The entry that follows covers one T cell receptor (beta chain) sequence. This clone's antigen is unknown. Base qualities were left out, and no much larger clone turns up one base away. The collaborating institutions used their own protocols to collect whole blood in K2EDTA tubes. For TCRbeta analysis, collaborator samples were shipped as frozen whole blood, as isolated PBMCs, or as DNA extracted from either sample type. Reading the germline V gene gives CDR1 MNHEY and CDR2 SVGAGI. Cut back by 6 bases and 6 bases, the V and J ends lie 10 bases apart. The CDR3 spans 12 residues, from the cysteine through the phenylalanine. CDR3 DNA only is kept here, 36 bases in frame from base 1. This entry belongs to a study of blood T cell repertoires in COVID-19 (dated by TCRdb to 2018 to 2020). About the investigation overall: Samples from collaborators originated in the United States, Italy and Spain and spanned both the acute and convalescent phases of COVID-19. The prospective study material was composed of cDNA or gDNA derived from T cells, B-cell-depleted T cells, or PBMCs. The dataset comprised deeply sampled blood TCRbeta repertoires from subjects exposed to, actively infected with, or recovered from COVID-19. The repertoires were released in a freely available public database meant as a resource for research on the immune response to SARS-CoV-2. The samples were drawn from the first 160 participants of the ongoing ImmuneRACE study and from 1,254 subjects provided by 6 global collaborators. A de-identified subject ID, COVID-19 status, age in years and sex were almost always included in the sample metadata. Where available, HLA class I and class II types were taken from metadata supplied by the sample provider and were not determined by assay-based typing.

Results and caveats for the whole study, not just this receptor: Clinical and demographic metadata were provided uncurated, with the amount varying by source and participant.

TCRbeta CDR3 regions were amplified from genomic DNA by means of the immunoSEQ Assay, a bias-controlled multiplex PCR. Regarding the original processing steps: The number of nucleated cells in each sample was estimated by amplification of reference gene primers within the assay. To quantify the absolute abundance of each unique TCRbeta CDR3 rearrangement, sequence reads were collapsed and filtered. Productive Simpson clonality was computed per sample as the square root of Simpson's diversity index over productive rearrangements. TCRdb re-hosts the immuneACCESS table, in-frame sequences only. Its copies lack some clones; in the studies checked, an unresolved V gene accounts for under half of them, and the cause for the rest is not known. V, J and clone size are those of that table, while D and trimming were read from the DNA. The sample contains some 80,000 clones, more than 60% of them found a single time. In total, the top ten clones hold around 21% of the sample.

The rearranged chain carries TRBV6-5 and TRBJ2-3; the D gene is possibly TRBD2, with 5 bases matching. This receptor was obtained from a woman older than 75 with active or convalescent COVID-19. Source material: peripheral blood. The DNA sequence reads TGTGCCAGCAGCCCGACGGGGGATACGCAGTATTTT. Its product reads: CASSPTGDTQYF.